This T cell receptor (beta chain) originates from a study of breast tumors, draining lymph nodes, adjacent tissues. Study-wide results and caveats: Data only fit, rather than demonstrated, lymph node origin of most tumor T cells. The data were judged consistent with most tumor T cells coming from lymph node and expanding in tumor. Tumor repertoires ranked between lymph nodes and nontumor tissue in diversity, with V and J gene preferences. Compared with basal-like, luminal-like tumors shared significantly more repertoire with nontumor tissue.

Breast cancer patients provided tissue from their axillary draining lymph nodes. MiXCR was run by TCRdb on the multiplex PCR reads, yielding one entry per CDR3 protein. Of 140,000 or so distinct CDR3 sequences listed, approximately 30% were seen once; the top ten hold less than 2.5%. This clonotype was counted ten times or more. Its specificity is not known. The CDR3 has 14 residues. CDR1 SGHTA and CDR2 FQGNSA come from the germline V gene. The ends were cut back, 5 bases at V and 3 bases at J, with 14 bases in the middle. The sequence was collected from a female donor with breast cancer. Some clones in this sample may be carry-over from other donors' samples. Material for sequencing was axillary lymph node tissue. This sequence joins TRBV7-2 and TRBJ2-7, with D maybe TRBD2 (6 bases). The CDR3 reads CASSGGTLGYEQYF. The DNA of the CDR3 is TGTGCCAGCAGCGGCGGGACGCTCGGCTACGAGCAGTACTTC.